These T cell receptor beta chains were read from a single sample in a study of CD8 T cells in Susac syndrome. TCRdb re-called the immunoSEQ multiplex PCR reads with MiXCR, one entry per CDR3 protein. The data contain about 240,000 distinct CDR3 sequences, roughly 95% of them seen just once; the ten biggest clones take up less than 0.11%. Material for sequencing was CD4+ T cells from PBMCs. The receptors come from a human donor with Susac syndrome. Both conserved end residues are part of each CDR3. The D gene is left open where the match is weak. Clone size, where shown, is once, few, many, or a class for clones that have expanded.

TRBV15,.,TRBJ2-3,.,16,CATSSPGRLVTDTQYF,TGTGCCACCAGCAGCCCGGGCAGACTGGTCACAGATACGCAGTATTTT
TRBV5-1,.,TRBJ2-1,TRBD2,16,CASRRSAGVSYNEQFF,TGCGCCAGCAGGCGATCAGCGGGAGTGTCCTACAATGAGCAGTTCTTC
TRBV2,once,TRBJ1-3,.,12,CASRGAGNTIYF,TGTGCCAGCAGAGGAGCTGGAAACACCATATATTTT
TRBV9,.,TRBJ1-1,.,15,CASSVDAGLNTEAFF,TGTGCCAGCAGCGTAGATGCGGGGTTGAACACTGAAGCTTTCTTT
TRBV6-5,.,TRBJ1-2,.,15,CASSYDRTTNYGYTF,TGTGCCAGCAGTTACGACAGGACGACTAACTATGGCTACACCTTC
TRBV20-1,.,TRBJ1-1,.,16,CSARVEGVAPNTEAFF,TGCAGTGCTAGAGTTGAGGGGGTAGCCCCGAACACTGAAGCTTTCTTT
TRBV14,.,TRBJ2-1,.,15,CASSTLADSYNEQFF,TGTGCCAGCAGCACATTAGCGGATTCCTACAATGAGCAGTTCTTC
TRBV24-1,.,TRBJ1-3,.,12,CATSDPGNTIYF,TGTGCCACCAGTGACCCAGGAAACACCATATATTTT
TRBV28,.,TRBJ2-2,.,16,CASSPSGAWNTGELFF,TGTGCCAGCAGTCCTTCGGGGGCATGGAACACCGGGGAGCTGTTTTTT
TRBV5-1,.,TRBJ1-2,.,15,CASSLGGRLIYGYTF,TGCGCCAGCAGCCTGGGGGGACGACTCATCTATGGCTACACCTTC
TRBV30,.,TRBJ1-5,.,14,CAWNRDRTNQPQHF,TGTGCCTGGAACAGAGACCGCACGAATCAGCCCCAGCATTTT
TRBV5-6,.,TRBJ2-7,TRBD1,14,CASSHGQGVYEQYF,TGTGCCAGCAGCCATGGACAGGGCGTATACGAGCAGTACTTC
TRBV29-1,.,TRBJ2-5,TRBD2,13,CSVEEREAETQYF,TGCAGCGTTGAAGAGCGGGAGGCCGAGACCCAGTACTTC
TRBV3-1,.,TRBJ2-5,.,14,CASSRSTGEQTQYF,TGTGCCAGCAGCCGAAGTACCGGTGAACAGACCCAGTACTTC
TRBV20-1,.,TRBJ2-7,TRBD1,14,CSATRDRGRFEQYF,TGCAGTGCTACCCGGGACAGGGGGCGTTTTGAGCAGTACTTC
TRBV20-1,once,TRBJ2-3,.,14,CSASHAGGADTQYF,TGCAGTGCTAGTCATGCGGGTGGGGCAGATACGCAGTATTTT
TRBV5-1,.,TRBJ2-7,.,15,CASSLHRGVRDEQYF,TGCGCCAGCAGCCTCCATAGGGGGGTTCGGGACGAGCAGTACTTC
TRBV2,.,TRBJ2-3,TRBD2,16,CASKLAGRPGTDTQYF,TGTGCCAGCAAACTAGCGGGACGACCGGGCACAGATACGCAGTATTTT
TRBV20-1,.,TRBJ1-1,.,13,CSAPGGRDPEAFF,TGCAGTGCCCCGGGGGGGAGGGACCCTGAAGCTTTCTTT
TRBV27,once,TRBJ1-3,.,16,CASSPIYISSGNTIYF,TGTGCCAGCAGTCCGATTTACATAAGCTCTGGAAACACCATATATTTT
TRBV29-1,.,TRBJ1-4,.,15,CSVRGGRGTNEKLFF,TGCAGCGTCCGTGGGGGTAGGGGAACGAATGAAAAACTGTTTTTT
TRBV28,.,TRBJ2-7,.,14,CASSLLGGSYEQYF,TGTGCCAGCAGTTTACTAGGGGGCTCCTACGAGCAGTACTTC
TRBV6-4,.,TRBJ1-1,.,14,CASSISAGTQEAFF,TGTGCCAGCAGCATATCGGCGGGAACACAGGAAGCTTTCTTT
TRBV18,.,TRBJ2-5,.,12,CASSPKGETQYF,TGTGCCAGCTCACCGAAGGGGGAGACCCAGTACTTC
TRBV20-1,.,TRBJ2-1,.,12,CSALLGIGEQFF,TGCAGTGCCCTACTAGGAATTGGTGAGCAGTTCTTC
TRBV20-1,.,TRBJ1-2,.,15,CSAEGTAKGGYGYTF,TGCAGTGCCGAGGGGACGGCCAAAGGGGGTTATGGCTACACCTTC
TRBV29-1,.,TRBJ2-5,.,14,CSVSRGKDQETQYF,TGCAGCGTTAGCAGGGGTAAGGACCAAGAGACCCAGTACTTC
TRBV29-1,.,TRBJ1-5,.,13,CSVEFSTNQPQHF,TGCAGCGTTGAATTCAGTACCAATCAGCCCCAGCATTTT
TRBV27,.,TRBJ2-3,.,11,CASSRADTQYF,TGTGCCAGCAGCCGGGCAGATACGCAGTATTTT
TRBV29-1,.,TRBJ1-5,.,13,CSVEVGASQPQHF,TGCAGCGTTGAGGTGGGGGCGAGCCAGCCCCAGCATTTT
TRBV29-1,.,TRBJ2-7,.,14,CSVVNTGQGGEQYF,TGCAGCGTGGTTAATACCGGCCAAGGCGGGGAGCAGTACTTC
TRBV29-1,.,TRBJ1-2,TRBD1,13,CSVDRGTGNGYTF,TGCAGCGTTGATCGGGGGACAGGGAATGGCTACACCTTC
TRBV27,.,TRBJ2-1,TRBD2,16,CASRLLAGGGVFEQFF,TGTGCCAGCAGGCTACTAGCGGGAGGAGGGGTATTCGAGCAGTTCTTC
TRBV18,.,TRBJ1-2,TRBD1,14,CASSLTGAGYGYTF,TGTGCCAGCTCTCTCACAGGGGCAGGGTATGGCTACACCTTC
TRBV6-6,.,TRBJ2-7,.,13,CASTERSSYEQYF,TGTGCCAGCACCGAGCGGAGCTCCTACGAGCAGTACTTC
TRBV28,.,TRBJ2-4,TRBD2,15,CASSIPGTSEHIQYF,TGTGCCAGCAGCATACCCGGGACTAGCGAACACATTCAGTACTTC
TRBV18,.,TRBJ2-7,.,15,CASSPPGIPSYEQYF,TGTGCCAGCTCACCACCCGGCATCCCTTCCTACGAGCAGTACTTC
TRBV12-3/TRBV12-4,once,TRBJ1-2,.,12,CASSPGNLGYTF,TGTGCCAGCAGTCCAGGAAACCTTGGCTACACCTTC